The clone carrying this T cell receptor (beta chain) was observed a few times. The antigen is not known. This sample is drawn from a study of cytomegalovirus exposure and HLA in healthy donors. The study's findings and limits: Cytomegalovirus status was reportedly diagnosed by the classifier with high specificity and sensitivity. Sequencing probably produced one cluster of sequence variants that were highly shared. HLA alleles showed associations with fewer than 20,000 TCR beta sequences in a later analysis, at a 0.05 false discovery rate.

From germline, CDR1 is WSHSY and CDR2 SAAADI. Trimming removed 8 bases at V and 6 bases at J, with 11 bases between. The CDR3 length is 12 residues. The PCR used 60 Vbeta and 13 Jbeta primers. TCRdb keeps only in-frame clones here, not all; method: immunoSEQ multiplex PCR. The sample holds some 110,000 clones, 74% seen once. V is TRBV10-2 and J is TRBJ2-1, with D perhaps matching TRBD1 (5 bases). The receptor was derived from a woman between 50 and 59 years old in good health and CMV-seropositive. Sequenced material: PBMCs. CDR3 in DNA: TGCGCCAGCGGAGCAGGGTCCAATGAGCAGTTCTTC. This translates into CASGAGSNEQFF.